This record covers a single TCR beta chain. TCRdb itself ran the RT-PCR reads through MiXCR, one entry per CDR3 protein. Here the sample spans 300,000 to 350,000 distinct CDR3 sequences, roughly 22% being singletons. This sample is part of a study of response to subunit inactivated influenza vaccine. J lost 3 bases, V lost 3 bases, and 4 bases had no gene match. CDR1 is LGHNA, CDR2 YSLEER, per germline. This CDR3 comprises 15 residues. The rearrangement uses TRBV4-3 and TRBJ2-2; 7 bases are a match to TRBD2. Material: PBMCs from blood, obtained approximately 20 months after vaccination. The receptor's source is a man aged 50 to 69 who received an inactivated influenza vaccine. CDR3 DNA sequence: TGCGCCAGCAGCCAGGGCCTAGCGGACACCGGGGAGCTGTTTTTT. It codes for CASSQGLADTGELFF.